The source of this T cell receptor (beta chain) is a study of shared clonotypes between healthy human individuals. The wider study: There were three CD4 naive, three CD4 memory, two CD8 naive and one CD8 memory plates per donor. Study-wide findings and caveats: Clonotypes which were not shared had lower generation probabilities than clonotypes that all four donors shared.

The protocol was immunoSEQ multiplex PCR, while the TCRdb copy is restricted to in-frame clones and leaves out a portion. The top ten clones hold about 0.13% of a sample with millions of clones, around nine tenths of them seen once. Regarding this clone: The target antigen is unknown.

This CDR3 spans 15 amino acids. In germline, CDR1 is MNHNS, CDR2 SASEGT. With V trimmed by 8 bases and J by 2 bases, 6 bases remained unmatched. The chain couples TRBV6-1 to TRBJ1-4, with 9 bases aligning to TRBD1. This clonotype was sampled from a man in his late teens or twenties in good health. Sequencing was done on a sample of naive CD4+ T cells sorted from blood. Described subset: CD45RA+ positively selected. The CDR3 spells CASAGTGRTNEKLFF. CDR3 nucleotide sequence: TGTGCCAGCGCCGGGACAGGGAGGACTAATGAAAAACTGTTTTTT.